Listed below are T cell receptor beta chains from one sample, sequenced in a study of technical replicates of blood from several donors. TCRdb keeps only in-frame clones here, not all; method: immunoSEQ multiplex PCR. Counted here are 55,000 to 75,000 clones, roughly 86% occurring once; the ten biggest clones make up roughly 5%. The sample comprised PBMCs. The receptors shown here come from a human donor in good health. Some clones in this sample may be carry-over from other donors' samples. Both conserved end residues are part of each CDR3. D genes are given only for firm matches. Expanded clones are given a class, and other clones once, few, many or no size at all.

>TRBJ2-3|TRBV4-3|TRBD1|-
TGCGCCAGCAGCCATCTGGACAGGGGCACAGATACGCAGTATTTT
CASSHLDRGTDTQYF
>TRBJ1-6|TRBV7-6|TRBD1|-
TGTGCCAGCAGCTTAGGGACAGGAAACTCCTATAATTCACCCCTCCACTTT
CASSLGTGNSYNSPLHF
>TRBJ2-1|TRBV15|TRBD2|-
TGTGCCACCAGCAGAGGCGCCGGGACTAGCGGGAGTAATGAGCAGTTCTTC
CATSRGAGTSGSNEQFF
>TRBJ2-1|TRBV15|-|-
TGTGCCACCAGCAGAGGTCTAGATGAGCAGTTCTTC
CATSRGLDEQFF
>TRBJ2-5|TRBV5-4|-|-
TGTGCCAGCGGCGGGGCAGGTACACAAGAGACCCAGTACTTC
CASGGAGTQETQYF
>TRBJ1-6|TRBV10-3|TRBD1|-
TGTGCCATCACGGGACAGACTAATTCACCCCTCCACTTT
CAITGQTNSPLHF
>TRBJ2-1|TRBV5-1|-|once
TGCGCCAGCAAACCAGGCAGCTCCTACAATGAGCAGTTCTTC
CASKPGSSYNEQFF
>TRBJ1-6|TRBV25-1|-|-
TGTGCCAGCAGTGATGCGATGGTTTTGTATAATTCACCCCTCCACTTT
CASSDAMVLYNSPLHF
>TRBJ1-1|TRBV4-1|TRBD1|-
TGCGCCAGCAGCCATCAGCGTAGCACAGGGGGGAACACTGAAGCTTTCTTT
CASSHQRSTGGNTEAFF
>TRBJ2-2|TRBV5-8|-|-
TGTGCCAGCAGCTTAGCGGAGTATACCGGGGAGCTGTTTTTT
CASSLAEYTGELFF
>TRBJ2-5|TRBV2|-|-
TGTGCCAGCAGCCTACAAGAGACCCAGTACTTC
CASSLQETQYF
>TRBJ2-7|TRBV27|-|-
TGTGCCAGCAGTCCTCTGGGGACACCGAACAGCGAGCAGTACTTC
CASSPLGTPNSEQYF
>TRBJ2-1|TRBV25-1|TRBD1|-
TGTGCCAGCAGTGACCCGGGACAGGGTTTCGGTGAGCAGTTCTTC
CASSDPGQGFGEQFF
>TRBJ2-1|TRBV7-9|-|-
TGTGCCAGCAGCTTGACGACATTGGCGTCCAATGAGCAGTTCTTC
CASSLTTLASNEQFF
>TRBJ2-1|TRBV20-1|TRBD2|-
TGCAGTGCCGGGACCGGGACTAGCGCGTTCTTC
CSAGTGTSAFF
>TRBJ1-4|TRBV7-9|TRBD1|-
TGTGCCAGCAGAGCGGACAGGGGGGGTGAAAAACTGTTTTTT
CASRADRGGEKLFF
>TRBJ1-1|TRBV5-5|TRBD1|-
TGTGCCAGCAGCTTGTTGGGGACAGTTATTACTGAAGCTTTCTTT
CASSLLGTVITEAFF
>TRBJ1-2|TRBV4-1|-|-
TGCGCCAGCAGCCAAGATATGGACAGAGCCTATGGCTACACCTTC
CASSQDMDRAYGYTF
>TRBJ2-1|TRBV7-2|-|-
TGTGCCAGCAGCTTACGGTCGGGAGACGGTTACAATGAGCAGTTCTTC
CASSLRSGDGYNEQFF
>TRBJ2-5|TRBV6-1|-|-
TGTGCCAGCAACCCCAGGGGCCAAGAGACCCAGTACTTC
CASNPRGQETQYF
>TRBJ1-5|TRBV7-2|TRBD1|-
TGTGCCAGCAGCTTAATCGGGACAGGGAACAATCAGCCCCAGCATTTT
CASSLIGTGNNQPQHF
>TRBJ2-1|TRBV7-9|TRBD2|-
TGTGCCAGCAGCCGGGGGGGGACCTACAATGAGCAGTTCTTC
CASSRGGTYNEQFF
>TRBJ2-1|TRBV6-5|TRBD2|-
TGTGCCAGCAGTTATACTAGCGGAAACAATGAGCAGTTCTTC
CASSYTSGNNEQFF
>TRBJ2-2|TRBV6-5|TRBD2|-
TGTGCCAGCAGTTCACCCGCGGGAGGATCTACCGGGGAGCTGTTTTTT
CASSSPAGGSTGELFF
>TRBJ1-6|TRBV6-5|-|-
TGTGCCAGCAGTTCCGGGTATTCACCCCTCCACTTT
CASSSGYSPLHF
>TRBJ2-6|TRBV5-1|-|-
TGCGCCAGCGAAACAGGCTCTGGGGCCAACGTCCTGACTTTC
CASETGSGANVLTF
>TRBJ1-6|TRBV7-9|-|few
TGTGCCAGCAGCTTAGGACAAGCTCAACCCCTCCACTTT
CASSLGQAQPLHF
>TRBJ1-2|TRBV29-1|-|-
TGCAGCACACCAGGGGCCTTGAGTGGCTACACCTTC
CSTPGALSGYTF